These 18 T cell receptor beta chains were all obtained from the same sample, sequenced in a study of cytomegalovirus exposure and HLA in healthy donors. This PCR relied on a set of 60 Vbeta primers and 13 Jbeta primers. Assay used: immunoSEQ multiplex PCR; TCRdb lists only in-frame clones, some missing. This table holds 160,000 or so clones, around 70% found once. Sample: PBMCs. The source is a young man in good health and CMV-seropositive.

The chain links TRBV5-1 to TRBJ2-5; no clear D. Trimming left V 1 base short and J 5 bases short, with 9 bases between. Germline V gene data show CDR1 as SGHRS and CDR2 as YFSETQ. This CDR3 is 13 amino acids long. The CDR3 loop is CASSLKPGETQYF. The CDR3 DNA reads TGCGCCAGCAGCTTGAAGCCCGGTGAGACCCAGTACTTC.

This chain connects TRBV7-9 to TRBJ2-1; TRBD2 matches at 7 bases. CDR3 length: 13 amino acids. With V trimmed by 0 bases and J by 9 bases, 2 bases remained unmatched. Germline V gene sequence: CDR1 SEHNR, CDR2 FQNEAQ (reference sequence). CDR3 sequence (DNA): TGTGCCAGCAGCTTAGCGGGAGGGAGTGAGCAGTTCTTC. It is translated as CASSLAGGSEQFF.

The CDR3 protein is CASSVSGGDETQYF. CDR3 in DNA: TGTGCCAGCAGCGTTAGCGGGGGAGACGAGACCCAGTACTTC. The rearrangement links TRBV9 to TRBJ2-5; 9 bases map to TRBD2. The CDR3 is 14 residues long. With 2 bases clipped from V and 5 bases from J, the junction kept 4 bases outside the gene matches. Germline V lookup: CDR1 SGDLS, CDR2 YYNGEE.

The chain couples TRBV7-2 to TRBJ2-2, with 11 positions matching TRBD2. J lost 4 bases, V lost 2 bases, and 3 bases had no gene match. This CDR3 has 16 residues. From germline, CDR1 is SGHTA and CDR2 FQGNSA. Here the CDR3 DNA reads TGTGCCAGCAGCTTAAGACTAGCGGGGTCCACCGGGGAGCTGTTTTTT. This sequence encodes CASSLRLAGSTGELFF.

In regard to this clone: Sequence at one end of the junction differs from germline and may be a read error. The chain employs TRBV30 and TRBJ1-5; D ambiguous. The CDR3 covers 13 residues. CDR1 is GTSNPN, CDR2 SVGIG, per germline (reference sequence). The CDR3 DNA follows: TGTGCCTGGAGTGTAGGAGAGAATCTGCCCCAGCATTTT. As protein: CAWSVGENLPQHF.

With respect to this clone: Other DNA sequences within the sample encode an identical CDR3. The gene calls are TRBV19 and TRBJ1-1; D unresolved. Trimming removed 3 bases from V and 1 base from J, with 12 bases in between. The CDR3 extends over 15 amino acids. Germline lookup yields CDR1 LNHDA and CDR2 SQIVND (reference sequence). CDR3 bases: TGTGCCAGTAGTATCCGGCCAGGCAGGAACACTGAAGCTTTCTTT. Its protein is CASSIRPGRNTEAFF.

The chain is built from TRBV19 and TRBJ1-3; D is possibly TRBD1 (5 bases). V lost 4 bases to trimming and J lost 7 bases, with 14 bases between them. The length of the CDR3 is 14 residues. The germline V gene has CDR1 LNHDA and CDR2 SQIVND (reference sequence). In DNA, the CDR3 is TGTGCCAGTAGTACCCAAGGGCGGGGGAACACCATATATTTT. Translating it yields CASSTQGRGNTIYF.

The CDR3 region has the DNA TGCGCCAGCAGCCAGGGGCACGGACAGGTGGGTCAGCCCCAGCATTTT. Protein sequence: CASSQGHGQVGQPQHF. The V and J genes are TRBV4-1 and TRBJ1-5; the match to TRBD1 covers 7 bases. The CDR3 extends over 16 amino acids. J lost 6 bases, V lost 3 bases, and 11 bases had no gene match. CDR1 is MGHRA, CDR2 YSYEKL, per germline.

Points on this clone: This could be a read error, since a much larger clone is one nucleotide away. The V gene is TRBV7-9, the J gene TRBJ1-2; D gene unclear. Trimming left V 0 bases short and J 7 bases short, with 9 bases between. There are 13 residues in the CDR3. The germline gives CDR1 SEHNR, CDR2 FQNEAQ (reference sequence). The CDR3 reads CASSLAESGGYTF. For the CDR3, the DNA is TGTGCCAGCAGCTTAGCTGAGTCGGGTGGCTACACCTTC.

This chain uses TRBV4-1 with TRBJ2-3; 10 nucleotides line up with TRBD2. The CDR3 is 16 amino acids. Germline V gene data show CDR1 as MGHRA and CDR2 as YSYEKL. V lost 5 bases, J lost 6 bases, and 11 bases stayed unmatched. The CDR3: CASSTSPGLARDTQYF. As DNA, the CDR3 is TGCGCCAGCAGCACATCACCGGGACTAGCGAGGGATACGCAGTATTTT.

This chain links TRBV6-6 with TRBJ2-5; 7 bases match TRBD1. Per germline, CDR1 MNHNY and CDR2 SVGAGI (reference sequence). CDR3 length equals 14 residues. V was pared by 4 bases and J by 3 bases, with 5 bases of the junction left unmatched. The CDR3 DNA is TGTGCCAGCAGTTCTTCCGGGACAGAAGAGACCCAGTACTTC. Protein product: CASSSSGTEETQYF.

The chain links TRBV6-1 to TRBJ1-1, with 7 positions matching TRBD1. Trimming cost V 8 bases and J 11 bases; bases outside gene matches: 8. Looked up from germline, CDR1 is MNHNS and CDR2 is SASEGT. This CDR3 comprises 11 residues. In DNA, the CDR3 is TGTGCCAGCGCCGACAGGGCTGTCGCTTTCTTT. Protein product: CASADRAVAFF.

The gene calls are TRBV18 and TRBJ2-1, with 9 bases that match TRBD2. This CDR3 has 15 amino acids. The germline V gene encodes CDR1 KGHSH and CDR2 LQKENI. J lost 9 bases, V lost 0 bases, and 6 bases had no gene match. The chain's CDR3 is CASSPPTSGRGEQFF. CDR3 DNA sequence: TGTGCCAGCTCACCACCGACTAGCGGTAGGGGTGAGCAGTTCTTC.

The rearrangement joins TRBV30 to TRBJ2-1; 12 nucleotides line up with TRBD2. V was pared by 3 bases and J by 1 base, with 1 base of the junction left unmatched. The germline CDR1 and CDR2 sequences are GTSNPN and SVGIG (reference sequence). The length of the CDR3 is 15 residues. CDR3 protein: CAWRTSGGSYNEQFF. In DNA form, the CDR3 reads TGTGCCTGGAGAACTAGCGGGGGGTCCTACAATGAGCAGTTCTTC.

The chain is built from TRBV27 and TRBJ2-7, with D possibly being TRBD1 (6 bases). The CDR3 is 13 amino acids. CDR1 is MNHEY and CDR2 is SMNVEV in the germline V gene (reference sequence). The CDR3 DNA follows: TGTGCCAGTAGTTTAACGACAGGATACGAGCAGTACGTC. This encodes CASSLTTGYEQYV.

The CDR3 DNA is TGTGCCAGCAGCTCCAGGGGGGCTAACTATGGCTACACCTTC. Its protein is CASSSRGANYGYTF. The rearrangement uses TRBV7-2 and TRBJ1-2; 7 positions agree with TRBD1. J lost 0 bases, V lost 4 bases, and 2 bases had no gene match. CDR3 length equals 14 residues. Germline V CDR1 and CDR2: SGHTA, FQGNSA.

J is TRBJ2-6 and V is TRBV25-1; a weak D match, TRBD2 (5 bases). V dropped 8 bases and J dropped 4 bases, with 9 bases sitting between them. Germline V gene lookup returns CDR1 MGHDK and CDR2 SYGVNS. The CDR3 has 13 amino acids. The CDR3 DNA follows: TGTGCCAGCGGCCCGGGGGGGGCCAACGTCCTGACTTTC. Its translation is CASGPGGANVLTF.

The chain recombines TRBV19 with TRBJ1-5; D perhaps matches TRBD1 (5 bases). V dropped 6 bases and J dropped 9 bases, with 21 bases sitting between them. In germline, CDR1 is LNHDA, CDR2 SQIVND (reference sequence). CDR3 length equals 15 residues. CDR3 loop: CASSRERGGRGPQHF. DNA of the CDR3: TGTGCCAGTAGCCGGGAGAGGGGCGGGCGGGGGCCCCAGCATTTT.